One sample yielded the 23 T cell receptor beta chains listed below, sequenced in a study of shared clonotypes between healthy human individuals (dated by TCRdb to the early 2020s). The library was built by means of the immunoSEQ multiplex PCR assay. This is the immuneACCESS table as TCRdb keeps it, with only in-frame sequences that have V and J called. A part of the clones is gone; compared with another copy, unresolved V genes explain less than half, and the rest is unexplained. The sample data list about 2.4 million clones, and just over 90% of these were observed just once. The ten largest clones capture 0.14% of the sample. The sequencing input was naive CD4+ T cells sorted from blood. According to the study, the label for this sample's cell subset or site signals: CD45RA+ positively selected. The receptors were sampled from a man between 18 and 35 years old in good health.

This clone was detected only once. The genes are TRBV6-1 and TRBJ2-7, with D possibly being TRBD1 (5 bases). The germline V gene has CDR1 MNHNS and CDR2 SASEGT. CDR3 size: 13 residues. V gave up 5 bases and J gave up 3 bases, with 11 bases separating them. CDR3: CASSLGHYYEQYF. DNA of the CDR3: TGTGCCAGCAGTCTCGGACACTACTACGAGCAGTACTTC.

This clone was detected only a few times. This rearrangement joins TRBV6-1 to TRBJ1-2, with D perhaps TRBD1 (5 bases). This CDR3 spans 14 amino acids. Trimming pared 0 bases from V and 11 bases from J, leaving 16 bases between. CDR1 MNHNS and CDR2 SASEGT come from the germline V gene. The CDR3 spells CASSEASIRVEYTF. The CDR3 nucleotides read TGTGCCAGCAGTGAAGCTTCGATCAGGGTTGAATACACCTTC.

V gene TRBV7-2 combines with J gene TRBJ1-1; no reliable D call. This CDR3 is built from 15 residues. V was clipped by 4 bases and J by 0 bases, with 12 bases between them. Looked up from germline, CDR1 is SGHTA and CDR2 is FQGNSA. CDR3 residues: CASSSRAPMNTEAFF. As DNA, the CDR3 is TGTGCCAGCAGCTCAAGGGCCCCGATGAACACTGAAGCTTTCTTT.

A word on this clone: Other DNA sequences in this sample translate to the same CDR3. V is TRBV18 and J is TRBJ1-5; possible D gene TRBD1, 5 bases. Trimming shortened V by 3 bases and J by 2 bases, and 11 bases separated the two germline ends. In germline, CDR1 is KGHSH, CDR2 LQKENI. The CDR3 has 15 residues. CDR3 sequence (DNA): TGTGCCAGCTCACCGTCCGGGACCGGCAATCAGCCCCAGCATTTT. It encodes CASSPSGTGNQPQHF.

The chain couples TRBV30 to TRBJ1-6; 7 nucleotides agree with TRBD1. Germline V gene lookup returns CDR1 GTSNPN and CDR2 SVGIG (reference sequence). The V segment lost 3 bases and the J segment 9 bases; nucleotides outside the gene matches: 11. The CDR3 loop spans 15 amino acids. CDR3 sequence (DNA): TGTGCCTGGAGGCTCTCCCCCCAGGGGGTTTCACCCCTCCACTTT. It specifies CAWRLSPQGVSPLHF.

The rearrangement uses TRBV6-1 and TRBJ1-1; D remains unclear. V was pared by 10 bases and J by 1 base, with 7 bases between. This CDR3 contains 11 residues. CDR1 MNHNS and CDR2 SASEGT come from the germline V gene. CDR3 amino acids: CAINQNTEAFF. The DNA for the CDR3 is TGTGCCATCAACCAGAACACTGAAGCTTTCTTT.

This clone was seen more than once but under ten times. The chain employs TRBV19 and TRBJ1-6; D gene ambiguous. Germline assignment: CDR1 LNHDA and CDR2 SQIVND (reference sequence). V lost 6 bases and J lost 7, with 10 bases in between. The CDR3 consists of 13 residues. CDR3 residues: CASRMDGNSPLHF. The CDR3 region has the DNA TGTGCCAGTAGGATGGACGGGAATTCACCCCTCCACTTT.

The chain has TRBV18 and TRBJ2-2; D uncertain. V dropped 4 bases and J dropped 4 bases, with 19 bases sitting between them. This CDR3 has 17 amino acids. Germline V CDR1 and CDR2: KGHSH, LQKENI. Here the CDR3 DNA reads TGTGCCAGCTCACTTTCGTCCTATACACGAGCCACCGGGGAGCTGTTTTTT. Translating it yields CASSLSSYTRATGELFF.

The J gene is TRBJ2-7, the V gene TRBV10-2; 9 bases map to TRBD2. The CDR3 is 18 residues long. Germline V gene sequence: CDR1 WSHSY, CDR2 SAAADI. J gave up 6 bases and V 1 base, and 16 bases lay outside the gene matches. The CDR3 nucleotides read TGCGCCAGCAGTGAGTTCGACCCTAGCGGGACCCACCACTCCGAGCAGTACTTC. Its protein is CASSEFDPSGTHHSEQYF.

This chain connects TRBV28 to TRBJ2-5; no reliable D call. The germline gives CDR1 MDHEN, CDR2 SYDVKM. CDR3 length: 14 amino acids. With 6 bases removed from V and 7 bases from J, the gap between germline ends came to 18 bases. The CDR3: CASSPPLSMGTQYF. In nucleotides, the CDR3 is TGTGCCAGCAGCCCACCCCTATCGATGGGGACCCAGTACTTC.

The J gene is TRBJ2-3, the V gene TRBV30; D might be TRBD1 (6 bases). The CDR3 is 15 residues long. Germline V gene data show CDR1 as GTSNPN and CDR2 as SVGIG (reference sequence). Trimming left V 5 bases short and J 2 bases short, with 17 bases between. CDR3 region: CAWWTTRGNTDTQYF. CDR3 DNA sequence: TGTGCCTGGTGGACAACTAGGGGGAACACAGATACGCAGTATTTT.

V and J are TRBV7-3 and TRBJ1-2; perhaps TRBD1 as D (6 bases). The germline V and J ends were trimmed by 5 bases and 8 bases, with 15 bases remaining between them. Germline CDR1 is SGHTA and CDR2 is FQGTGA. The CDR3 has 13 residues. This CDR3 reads CASSALQGEGYTF. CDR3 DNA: TGTGCCAGCAGCGCCTTACAGGGAGAGGGCTACACCTTC.

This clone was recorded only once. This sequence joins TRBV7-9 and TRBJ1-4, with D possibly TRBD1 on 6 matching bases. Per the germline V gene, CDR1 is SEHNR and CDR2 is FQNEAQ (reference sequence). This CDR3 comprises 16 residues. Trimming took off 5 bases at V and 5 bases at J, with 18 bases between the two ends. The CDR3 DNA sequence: TGTGCCAGCAGCGGGGGACCGGGACAAGAAAATGAAAAACTGTTTTTT. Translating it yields CASSGGPGQENEKLFF. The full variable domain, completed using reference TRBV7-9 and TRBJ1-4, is DTGVSQNPRHKITKRGQNVTFRCDPISEHNRLYWYRQTLGQGPEFLTYFQNEAQLEKSRLLSDRFSAERPKGSFSTLEIQRTEQGDSAMYLCASSGGPGQENEKLFFGSGTQLSVL.

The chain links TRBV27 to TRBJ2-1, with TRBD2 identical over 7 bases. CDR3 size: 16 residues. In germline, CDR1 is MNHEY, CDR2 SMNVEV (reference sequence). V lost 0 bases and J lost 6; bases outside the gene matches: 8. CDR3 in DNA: TGTGCCAGCAGTTTATCGGCGGGGGTTTTGGGCAATGAGCAGTTCTTC. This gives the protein CASSLSAGVLGNEQFF.

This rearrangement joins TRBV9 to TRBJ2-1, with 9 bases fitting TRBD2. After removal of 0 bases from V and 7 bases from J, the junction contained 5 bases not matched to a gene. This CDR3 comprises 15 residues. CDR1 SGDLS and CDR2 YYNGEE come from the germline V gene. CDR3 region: CASSVEVAGANEQFF. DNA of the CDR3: TGTGCCAGCAGCGTAGAAGTAGCGGGGGCTAATGAGCAGTTCTTC. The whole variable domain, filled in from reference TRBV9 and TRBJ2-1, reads DSGVTQTPKHLITATGQRVTLRCSPRSGDLSVYWYQQSLDQGLQFLIQYYNGEERAKGNILERFSAQQFPDLHSELNLSSLELGDSALYFCASSVEVAGANEQFFGPGTRLTVL.

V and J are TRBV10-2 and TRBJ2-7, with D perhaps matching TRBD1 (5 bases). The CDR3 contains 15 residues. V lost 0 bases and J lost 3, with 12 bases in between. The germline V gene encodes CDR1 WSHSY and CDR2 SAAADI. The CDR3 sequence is CASSESMGRIYEQYF. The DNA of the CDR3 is TGCGCCAGCAGTGAGTCTATGGGGCGCATCTACGAGCAGTACTTC.

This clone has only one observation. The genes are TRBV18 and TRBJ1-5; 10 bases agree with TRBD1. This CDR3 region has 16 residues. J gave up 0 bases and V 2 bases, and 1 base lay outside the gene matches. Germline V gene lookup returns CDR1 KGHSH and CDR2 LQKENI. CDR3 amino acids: CASSPGTGASNQPQHF. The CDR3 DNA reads TGTGCCAGCTCACCAGGGACAGGGGCTAGCAATCAGCCCCAGCATTTT.

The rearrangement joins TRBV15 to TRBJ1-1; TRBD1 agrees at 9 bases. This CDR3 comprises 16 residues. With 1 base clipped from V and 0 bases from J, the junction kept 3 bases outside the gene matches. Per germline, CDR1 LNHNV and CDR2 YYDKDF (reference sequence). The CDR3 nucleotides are TGTGCCACCAGCAGAGGGACAGGGGTCTTGAACACTGAAGCTTTCTTT. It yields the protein CATSRGTGVLNTEAFF.

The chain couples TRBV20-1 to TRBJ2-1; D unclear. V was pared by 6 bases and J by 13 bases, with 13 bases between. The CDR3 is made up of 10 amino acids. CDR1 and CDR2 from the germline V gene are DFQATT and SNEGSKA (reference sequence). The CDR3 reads CSAYDREQFF. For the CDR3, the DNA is TGCAGTGCCTACGATAGGGAACAGTTCTTC.

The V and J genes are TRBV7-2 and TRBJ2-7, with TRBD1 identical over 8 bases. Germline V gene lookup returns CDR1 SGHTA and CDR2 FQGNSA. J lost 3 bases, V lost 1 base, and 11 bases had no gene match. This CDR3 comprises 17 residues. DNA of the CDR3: TGTGCCAGCAGCTTAGGGGACAGGTTCCTCCCCTTCTACGAGCAGTACTTC. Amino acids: CASSLGDRFLPFYEQYF.

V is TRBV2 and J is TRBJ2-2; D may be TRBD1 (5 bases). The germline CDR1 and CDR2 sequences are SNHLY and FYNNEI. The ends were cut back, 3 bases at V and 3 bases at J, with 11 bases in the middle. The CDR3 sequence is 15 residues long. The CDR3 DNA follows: TGTGCCAGCAGTGAGGGGCAGGGATACACCGGGGAGCTGTTTTTT. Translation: CASSEGQGYTGELFF.

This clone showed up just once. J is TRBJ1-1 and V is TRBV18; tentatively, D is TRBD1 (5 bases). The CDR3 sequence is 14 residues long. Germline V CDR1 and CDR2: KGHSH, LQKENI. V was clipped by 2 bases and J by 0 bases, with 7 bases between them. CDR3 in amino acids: CASSPKGLNTEAFF. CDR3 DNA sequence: TGTGCCAGCTCACCAAAGGGACTGAACACTGAAGCTTTCTTT.

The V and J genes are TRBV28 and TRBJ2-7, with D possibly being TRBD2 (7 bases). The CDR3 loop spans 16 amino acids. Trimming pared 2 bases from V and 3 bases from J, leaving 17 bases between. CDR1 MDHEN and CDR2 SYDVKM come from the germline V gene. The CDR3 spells CASSLGAGAVFYEQYF. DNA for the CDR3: TGTGCCAGCAGTTTAGGGGCGGGGGCAGTCTTCTACGAGCAGTACTTC.